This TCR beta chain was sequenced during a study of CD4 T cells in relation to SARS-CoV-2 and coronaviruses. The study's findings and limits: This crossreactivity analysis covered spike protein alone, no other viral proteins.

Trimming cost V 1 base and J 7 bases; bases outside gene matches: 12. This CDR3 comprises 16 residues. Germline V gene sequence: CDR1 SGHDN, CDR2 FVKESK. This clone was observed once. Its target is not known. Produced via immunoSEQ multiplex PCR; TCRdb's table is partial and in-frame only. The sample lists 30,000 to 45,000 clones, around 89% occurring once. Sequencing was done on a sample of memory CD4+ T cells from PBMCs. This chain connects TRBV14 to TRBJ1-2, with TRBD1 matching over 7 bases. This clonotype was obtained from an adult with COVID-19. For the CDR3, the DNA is TGTGCCAGCAGCCAAGGGATAGGGGGCCGTCCTTCTGGCTACACCTTC. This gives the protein CASSQGIGGRPSGYTF.